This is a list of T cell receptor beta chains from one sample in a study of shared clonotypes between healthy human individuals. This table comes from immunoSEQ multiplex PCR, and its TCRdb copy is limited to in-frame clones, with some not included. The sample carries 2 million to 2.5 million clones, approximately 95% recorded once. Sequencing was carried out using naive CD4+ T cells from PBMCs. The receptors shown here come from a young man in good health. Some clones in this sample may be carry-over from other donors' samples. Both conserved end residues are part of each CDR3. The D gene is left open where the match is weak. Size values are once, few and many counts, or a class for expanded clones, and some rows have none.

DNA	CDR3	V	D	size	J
TGTGCCAGCAGCGTAGGGCATCGGGGACTAGCGAGTAACACCGGGGAGCTGTTTTTT	CASSVGHRGLASNTGELFF	TRBV9	TRBD2	-	TRBJ2-2
TGTGCCAGCAGTGCCCAGGGCGGCTACACCTTC	CASSAQGGYTF	TRBV2	-	-	TRBJ1-2
TGTGCCAGCAGTACCTCCAGCGGGAGTAACTACGAGCAGTACTTC	CASSTSSGSNYEQYF	TRBV28	TRBD2	-	TRBJ2-7
TGTGCCACCAGCTTGGCGCAAGAGACCCAGTACTTC	CATSLAQETQYF	TRBV15	-	-	TRBJ2-5
TGTGCCAGTAGTGGGGGTGGGAAGGGTCACCAAGAGACCCAGTACTTC	CASSGGGKGHQETQYF	TRBV19	-	-	TRBJ2-5
TGTGCCAGCAGTTTGGCAGGGATTATGAACACTGAAGCTTTCTTT	CASSLAGIMNTEAFF	TRBV28	-	-	TRBJ1-1
TGTGCCAGCAGTTGGGACATCAAAAGGACAGATACGCAGTATTTT	CASSWDIKRTDTQYF	TRBV6-1	-	-	TRBJ2-3
TGCGCCAGCAGCCCCGGGCCGCAAGAGACCCAGTACTTC	CASSPGPQETQYF	TRBV5-1	-	few	TRBJ2-5
TGTGCCACCCTATCGGGGGGCCGCGACACTGAAGCTTTCTTT	CATLSGGRDTEAFF	TRBV28	-	-	TRBJ1-1
TGTGCCAGCAGCCCGGGGGATTATCGAAACTATGGCTACACCTTC	CASSPGDYRNYGYTF	TRBV11-2	-	-	TRBJ1-2
TGTGCCAGCAGTAAGGACAAGGAGATTTACTTC	CASSKDKEIYF	TRBV6-5	-	-	TRBJ2-5
TGCGCCAGCAGCCAAGGCGCAGGCAGCTCTGGAAACACCATATATTTT	CASSQGAGSSGNTIYF	TRBV4-1	-	-	TRBJ1-3
TGTGCCAGCAGCCGATCGGGGAATAGGGGCAATCAGCCCCAGCATTTT	CASSRSGNRGNQPQHF	TRBV28	-	once	TRBJ1-5
TGTGCCAGCAGTCGGCGGACAGGGAGTGGAAACACCATATATTTT	CASSRRTGSGNTIYF	TRBV27	TRBD1	-	TRBJ1-3
TGTGCCAGCAGCTCAGGGGGTAGCGGGAGCTACAATGAGCAGTTCTTC	CASSSGGSGSYNEQFF	TRBV9	TRBD2	-	TRBJ2-1
TGTGCCAGCAGTTACTCAGGACAGGGGAGGAAAGAGCAGTACTTC	CASSYSGQGRKEQYF	TRBV6-5	TRBD1	-	TRBJ2-7
TGCAGCGTCAGGGGGACTGAAGCTTTCTTT	CSVRGTEAFF	TRBV29-1	TRBD1	few	TRBJ1-1
TGTGCCAGCAGCCTTTACAGGACCGATTCACCCCTCCACTTT	CASSLYRTDSPLHF	TRBV28	-	-	TRBJ1-6
TGCGCCAGCAGCTCGGGACTAGGCGGGGGCACCGGGGAGCTGTTTTTT	CASSSGLGGGTGELFF	TRBV5-1	TRBD2	-	TRBJ2-2
TGTGCCACCAGCAGACCGCCCAGGGACTCTCAGCCCCAGCATTTT	CATSRPPRDSQPQHF	TRBV15	-	-	TRBJ1-5
TGTGCCATCACCCCCACAGGACAGAGTAACTATGGCTACACCTTC	CAITPTGQSNYGYTF	TRBV10-3	-	-	TRBJ1-2
TGTGCCAGCAGCGCCTATATACAGGGAGGCGATACGCAGTATTTT	CASSAYIQGGDTQYF	TRBV7-8	-	few	TRBJ2-3
TGTGCCAGCAGCGAAAGGGGGAAAAACACTGAAGCTTTCTTT	CASSERGKNTEAFF	TRBV5-8	-	-	TRBJ1-1
TGTGCCAGTAATCCCGGACCATCCCAAGAGACCCAGTACTTC	CASNPGPSQETQYF	TRBV19	-	-	TRBJ2-5
TGTGCCAGCAGTGAACGGACAACCGATTCGCCCCAGCATTTT	CASSERTTDSPQHF	TRBV2	-	few	TRBJ1-5
TGTGCCAGCAGTTACTCCGGGACAGGAGCCTACAATGAGCAGTTCTTC	CASSYSGTGAYNEQFF	TRBV7-2	TRBD1	-	TRBJ2-1
TGTGCCAGCAGCCCGGGACTAGCGGCAGTACAGTTCTTC	CASSPGLAAVQFF	TRBV5-6	TRBD2	-	TRBJ2-1
TGTGCCAGCAGTTTAGGGCCGGGACAGGGGGATCAGCCCCAGCATTTT	CASSLGPGQGDQPQHF	TRBV28	TRBD1	-	TRBJ1-5
TGTGCCAGCAGTTCCCCGAAAAGGGGCACAGATACGCAGTATTTT	CASSSPKRGTDTQYF	TRBV28	-	-	TRBJ2-3
TGTGCCAGCAGCGAAAATTGGACAGGTTCTGAAGCTTTCTTT	CASSENWTGSEAFF	TRBV2	TRBD1	-	TRBJ1-1
TGTGCTAGTGGTTTGTCCCCCGGCATTGGCTACACCTTC	CASGLSPGIGYTF	TRBV12-5	-	-	TRBJ1-2
TGTGCCAGCAGCCAAGATTTCGTTGGGAAAGAAGAGACCCAGTACTTC	CASSQDFVGKEETQYF	TRBV14	-	-	TRBJ2-5
TGTGCCAGCAGTCTAGACAGGGCCCCCAATCAGCCCCAGCATTTT	CASSLDRAPNQPQHF	TRBV2	TRBD1	-	TRBJ1-5
TGTGCCAGCAGCCCCGACCGGACCTCAAACTATGGCTACACCTTC	CASSPDRTSNYGYTF	TRBV7-2	-	-	TRBJ1-2
TGTGCCAGCAGTGTAGGGGGGGTAAGCAATCAGCCCCAGCATTTT	CASSVGGVSNQPQHF	TRBV27	-	-	TRBJ1-5
TGTGCCACCGGTACCACAAACACGGGTGAGCAGTTCTTC	CATGTTNTGEQFF	TRBV15	-	-	TRBJ2-1
TGTGCCAGCAGCTTAGCGACGGGACACTACTCCTACGAGCAGTACTTC	CASSLATGHYSYEQYF	TRBV7-6	-	-	TRBJ2-7
TGTGCCAGCAGTTACTCGTTTGGGATTGAGCAGTACTTC	CASSYSFGIEQYF	TRBV6-6	-	-	TRBJ2-7
TGTGCCAGCAATTCTCTGACGGGAGAGTCCACCGGGGAGCTGTTTTTT	CASNSLTGESTGELFF	TRBV14	-	-	TRBJ2-2
TGCGCCAGCAGCCTCGGACAGGCCGGGGAGCTGTTTTTT	CASSLGQAGELFF	TRBV5-1	TRBD1	-	TRBJ2-2
TGTGCCAGCAGCTTGGCTCAAATTGGGGGGAATGAGCAGTTCTTC	CASSLAQIGGNEQFF	TRBV5-4	-	-	TRBJ2-1
TGTGCCAGCAGGGGGACAGGGGGGACCTACGAGCAGTACTTC	CASRGTGGTYEQYF	TRBV2	TRBD1	-	TRBJ2-7
TGTGCCAGCTCACCAGGACAAAGCCCGGCCTACGAGCAGTACTTC	CASSPGQSPAYEQYF	TRBV18	-	-	TRBJ2-7
TGTGCCAGCAGCCAGACCCCGGCTGGTGGCTACACCTTC	CASSQTPAGGYTF	TRBV7-9	-	-	TRBJ1-2
TGTGCCAGCTCGCGTCAGGGGGCGGACTACGAGCAGTACTTC	CASSRQGADYEQYF	TRBV18	TRBD1	-	TRBJ2-7
TGCGCCAGCAGCCAAGGACGGTATAATAGCAATCAGCCCCAGCATTTT	CASSQGRYNSNQPQHF	TRBV4-1	-	few	TRBJ1-5
TGTGCCAGCAGCCTCCGGGACAGGGGTTACAATTCACCCCTCCACTTT	CASSLRDRGYNSPLHF	TRBV11-2	TRBD1	-	TRBJ1-6
TGTGCCAGCAGCCGTGAAGGGGGACAGTACTTC	CASSREGGQYF	TRBV7-9	-	once	TRBJ2-7
TGTGCCAGCAGCACGAATGAGGGGAAATACACCGGGGAGCTGTTTTTT	CASSTNEGKYTGELFF	TRBV5-4	-	once	TRBJ2-2
TGTGCCATCAGCCCAGGGGAGACCCAGTACTTC	CAISPGETQYF	TRBV10-3	-	-	TRBJ2-5
TGTGCCAGCAGTGAAACAGGGGGCGTGGGAAACACCTTC	CASSETGGVGNTF	TRBV25-1	TRBD1	-	TRBJ1-2
TGCGCCAGCAGCCAAGATAGTAATGTGGCGCAGTTCTTC	CASSQDSNVAQFF	TRBV4-1	-	-	TRBJ2-1
TGCGCCAGCAGCTCCGGGACAGGGGGGGCTGGGGCCAACGTCCTGACTTTC	CASSSGTGGAGANVLTF	TRBV5-1	TRBD1	-	TRBJ2-6
TGTGCCAGCAGCCTCCTTTACGGACAGGGGACAAATGAGCAGTTCTTC	CASSLLYGQGTNEQFF	TRBV14	TRBD1	-	TRBJ2-1
TGTGCCAGCAGCGTAGACCCAGGGCTCTCCTACAATGAGCAGTTCTTC	CASSVDPGLSYNEQFF	TRBV9	-	-	TRBJ2-1
TGCGCCAGCAGCTTGAGCACAGGGTCCACTGAAGCTTTCTTT	CASSLSTGSTEAFF	TRBV5-1	-	once	TRBJ1-1
TGCGCCAGCAGTCAATCGAGACAGATTTATGGCTACACCTTC	CASSQSRQIYGYTF	TRBV23-1	-	-	TRBJ1-2